Reported below is one TCR beta chain. Its antigen is currently not known. No much larger clone is present one base from it, and per-base qualities are unavailable. This sample also contains other DNA sequences that code for the same CDR3. The data were obtained in a study of blood T cell repertoires in COVID-19 (TCRdb year 2020). About the study as a whole: Collaborator samples came from the United States, Italy and Spain and covered acute and convalescent phases of COVID-19. The prospective study material was composed of cDNA or gDNA derived from T cells, B-cell-depleted T cells, or PBMCs. The dataset comprised deeply sampled blood TCRbeta repertoires from subjects exposed to, actively infected with, or recovered from COVID-19. A freely available public database, intended as a resource for researchers studying the immune response to SARS-CoV-2, is where the repertoires were released. Samples were obtained from the ongoing ImmuneRACE study (first 160 participants) and from 1,254 subjects provided by 6 global collaborators. Sample metadata almost always included a de-identified subject ID, COVID-19 status, age in years and sex. Where HLA class I and class II types were available, the types were taken from metadata supplied by the sample provider, not from assay-based typing. Here is what the overall study found, with its caveats: How much clinical and demographic metadata was included differed by source and by participant, and the metadata was provided uncurated.

The immunoSEQ Assay, a bias-controlled multiplex PCR, was used to amplify TCRbeta CDR3 regions from genomic DNA. On the study's bioinformatics: The number of nucleated cells in each sample was estimated by amplification of reference gene primers within the assay. Sequence reads were collapsed and filtered to measure the absolute abundance of every unique TCRbeta CDR3 rearrangement. Productive Simpson clonality was computed per sample as the square root of Simpson's diversity index over productive rearrangements. Not all clones reach the TCRdb copy of this immuneACCESS table, which keeps in-frame sequences only. Checked studies attribute under half of the gap to unresolved V genes and leave the rest unexplained. V, J and clone size are taken as reported in that table, and D and trimming were inferred from the DNA itself. The table for this sample lists about 150,000 clones; about nine tenths of them were counted only once. The ten largest clonotypes hold roughly 4.5% of the sample.

Collaborating institutions collected whole blood in K2EDTA tubes following their own protocols. Collaborator samples were shipped for TCRbeta analysis as frozen whole blood, isolated PBMCs, or DNA extracted from either sample type. The CDR3 goes from the cysteine to the phenylalanine over 13 residues. The sequence is cut down to CDR3 DNA, 39 bases in frame from base 1. Between the V and J ends, shortened by 3 bases and 1 base respectively, the junction contains 6 bases. In the germline V gene, CDR1 corresponds to KGHSH and CDR2 to LQKENI. The sequence was collected from an older woman with active or convalescent COVID-19. Sequencing input: peripheral blood. The rearrangement combines TRBV18 with TRBJ1-1; the D gene is unclear. The CDR3 corresponds to CASSPPGNTEAFF. The DNA sequence is as follows: TGTGCCAGCTCACCCCCAGGGAACACTGAAGCTTTCTTT.